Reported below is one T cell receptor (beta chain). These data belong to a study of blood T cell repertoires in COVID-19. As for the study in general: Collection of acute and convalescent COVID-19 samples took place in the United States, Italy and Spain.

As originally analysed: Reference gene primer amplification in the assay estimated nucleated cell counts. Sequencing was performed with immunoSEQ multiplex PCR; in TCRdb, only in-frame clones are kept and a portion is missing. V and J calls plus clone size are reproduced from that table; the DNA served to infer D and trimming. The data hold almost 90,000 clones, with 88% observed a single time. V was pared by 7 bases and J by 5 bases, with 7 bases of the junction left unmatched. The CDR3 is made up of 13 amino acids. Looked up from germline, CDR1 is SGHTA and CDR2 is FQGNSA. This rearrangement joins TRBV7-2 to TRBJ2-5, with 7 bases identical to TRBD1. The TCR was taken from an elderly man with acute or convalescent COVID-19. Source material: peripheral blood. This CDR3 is CASNPTGAETQYF. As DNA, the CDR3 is TGTGCCAGCAATCCCACAGGGGCCGAGACCCAGTACTTC. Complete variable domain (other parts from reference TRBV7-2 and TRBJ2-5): GAGVSQSPSNKVTEKGKDVELRCDPISGHTALYWYRQSLGQGLEFLIYFQGNSAPDKSGLPSDRFSAERTGGSVSTLTIQRTQQEDSAVYLCASNPTGAETQYFGPGTRLLVL.